This TCR beta chain stems from a study of T-cell memory formation after mild COVID-19. Study-wide results and limits: Clones that contracted from day 15 to 85 were balanced CD4/CD8, while later expanders leaned CD4+.

This clonotype was found many times. What it recognizes is unknown. The germline CDR1 and CDR2 sequences are SGHRS and YFSETQ. The ends lost 5 bases at V and 0 bases at J; junction bases unmatched: 3. This CDR3 region has 14 residues. TCRdb reanalysed the 5' RACE reads using MiXCR and keeps one entry per CDR3 protein. The sample contains approximately 150,000 distinct CDR3 sequences, 6% to 6.5% of which appear only once. The sample taken for sequencing was PBMCs or a T cell subset sorted from them (not recorded which). The sequence derives from an adult woman who had mild COVID-19 (a few samples of this study predate the infection). Cell type and time point are not known. The chain is built from TRBV5-1 and TRBJ2-3; 7 bases fit TRBD1. As DNA, the CDR3 is TGCGCCAGCAGACGGGACAGAAGCACAGATACGCAGTATTTT. The encoded protein is CASRRDRSTDTQYF.